This T cell receptor beta chain was profiled in a study of shared clonotypes between healthy human individuals. This table comes from immunoSEQ multiplex PCR, and its TCRdb copy is limited to in-frame clones, with some not included. The table has around 1 million clones, about three quarters seen once. This CDR3 comprises 13 residues. Germline values: CDR1 MNHEY, CDR2 SVGAGI. Trimming pared 3 bases from V and 5 bases from J, leaving 10 bases between. This clone was seen only a few times. The chain uses TRBV6-5 and TRBJ1-2, with no clear D. The sequencing sample was made of memory CD4+ T cells sorted from blood. Described subset: CD45RA-negative fraction. This receptor was obtained from a man aged 18 to 30 in good health. This CDR3 reads CASSYATGYGYTF. The CDR3, as DNA: TGTGCCAGCAGTTATGCTACCGGATATGGCTACACCTTC.